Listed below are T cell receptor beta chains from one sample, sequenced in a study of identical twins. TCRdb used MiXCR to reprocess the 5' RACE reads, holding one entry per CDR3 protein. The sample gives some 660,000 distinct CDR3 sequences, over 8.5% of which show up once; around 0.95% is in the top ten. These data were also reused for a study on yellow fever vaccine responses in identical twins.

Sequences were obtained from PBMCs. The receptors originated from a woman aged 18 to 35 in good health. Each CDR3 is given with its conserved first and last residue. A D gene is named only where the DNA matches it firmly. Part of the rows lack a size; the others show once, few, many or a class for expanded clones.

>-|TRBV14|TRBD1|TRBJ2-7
CASSYSGTAKYF
TGTGCCAGCAGCTATTCCGGGACAGCTAAGTACTTC
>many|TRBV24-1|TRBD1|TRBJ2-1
CATSDGDSYNEQFF
TGTGCCACCAGTGATGGGGACAGCTACAATGAGCAGTTCTTC
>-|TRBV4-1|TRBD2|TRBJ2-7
CASSQLAGVGNEQYF
TGCGCCAGCAGCCAACTAGCGGGAGTTGGGAACGAGCAGTACTTC
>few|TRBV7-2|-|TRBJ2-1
CASSLRAGRNNEQFF
TGTGCCAGCAGCTTAAGGGCAGGGCGGAACAATGAGCAGTTCTTC
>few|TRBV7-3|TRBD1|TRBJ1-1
CASSSLDRGTNTEAFF
TGTGCCAGCAGCTCCCTAGACAGGGGGACTAACACTGAAGCTTTCTTT
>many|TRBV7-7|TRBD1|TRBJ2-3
CASSTGTGADTQYF
TGTGCTAGCAGCACCGGGACAGGGGCAGATACGCAGTATTTT
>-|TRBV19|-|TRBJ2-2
CASSIEKQVHTGELFF
TGTGCCAGTAGTATAGAAAAACAGGTTCACACCGGGGAGCTGTTTTTT
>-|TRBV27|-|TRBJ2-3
CASSLDTGGLSAGGQYTQYF
TGTGCCAGCAGTCTAGATACAGGGGGCCTGTCGGCGGGAGGGCAATATACGCAGTATTTT
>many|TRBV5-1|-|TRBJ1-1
CASSPMQVNTEAFF
TGCGCCAGCAGTCCAATGCAGGTGAACACTGAAGCTTTCTTT
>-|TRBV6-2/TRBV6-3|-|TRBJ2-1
CASSYQNSGNEQFF
TGTGCCAGCAGTTACCAAAATTCGGGAAATGAGCAGTTCTTC
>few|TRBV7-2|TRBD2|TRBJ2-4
CASSFYTSGSNIQYF
TGTGCCAGCAGCTTCTATACTAGCGGGTCTAATATTCAGTACTTC
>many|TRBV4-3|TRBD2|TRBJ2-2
CASSQGVAGTGELFF
TGCGCCAGCAGCCAAGGAGTAGCGGGAACCGGGGAGCTGTTTTTT
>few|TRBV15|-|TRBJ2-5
CATSRGWADQETQYF
TGTGCCACCAGCAGGGGTTGGGCGGATCAAGAGACCCAGTACTTC
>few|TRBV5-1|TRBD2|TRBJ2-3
CASSSGLASTDTQYF
TGCGCCAGCAGCTCTGGACTAGCGAGCACAGATACGCAGTATTTT
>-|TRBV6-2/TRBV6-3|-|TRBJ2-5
CASSYEGVQQETQYF
TGTGCCAGCAGTTACGAAGGGGTTCAGCAAGAGACCCAGTACTTC
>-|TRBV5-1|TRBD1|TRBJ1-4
CASSLAGTDSPSTNEKLFF
TGCGCCAGCAGCCTGGCCGGGACAGATAGTCCTTCAACTAATGAAAAACTGTTTTTT
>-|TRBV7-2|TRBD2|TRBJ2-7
CASSQLAGAAYEQYF
TGTGCCAGCAGCCAGTTAGCGGGAGCGGCCTACGAGCAGTACTTC
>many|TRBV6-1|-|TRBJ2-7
CASRKWGSSYEQYF
TGTGCCAGCAGGAAATGGGGAAGCTCCTACGAGCAGTACTTC
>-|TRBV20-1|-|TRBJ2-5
CSAGRGRGETQYF
TGCAGTGCTGGCCGGGGCCGGGGGGAGACCCAGTACTTC
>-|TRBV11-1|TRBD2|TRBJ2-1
CASSIPLDGRGPKDEQFF
TGTGCCAGCAGCATCCCCCTTGACGGGAGGGGCCCAAAGGATGAGCAGTTCTTC
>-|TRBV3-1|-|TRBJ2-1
CASSQDGLGGGFLNEQFF
TGTGCCAGCAGCCAAGATGGATTGGGGGGGGGCTTTTTGAATGAGCAGTTCTTC
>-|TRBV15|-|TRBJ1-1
CATSRESGSMGKTEAFF
TGTGCCACCAGCAGAGAGTCCGGGAGCATGGGAAAAACTGAAGCTTTCTTT